These T cell receptor beta chains were read from a single sample in a study of blood T cells in healthy people across ages. TCRdb redid the calling of the 5' RACE reads with MiXCR, one entry per CDR3 protein. The sample shows 850,000 to 1,000,000 distinct CDR3 sequences, roughly 43% of them seen only once. Specimen: blood. These receptors all stem from a young man in good health. CDR3s include the opening cysteine and the closing phenylalanine or tryptophan. The D gene is left open where the match is weak. Clone sizes are given selectively: once, few, many, or a class where the clone is expanded.

clone_size j_call v_call d_call cdr3_aa cdr3_nt
. TRBJ2-1 TRBV6-5 . CASSPGEPRREQFF TGTGCCAGCAGTCCGGGGGAGCCTCGTCGTGAGCAGTTCTTC
few TRBJ2-3 TRBV29-1 TRBD2 CSVGTSGGAADTQYF TGCAGCGTCGGGACTAGCGGGGGGGCCGCAGATACGCAGTATTTT
. TRBJ2-5 TRBV7-2 . CASSLAGGHGQETQYF TGTGCCAGCAGCTTAGCGGGGGGGCATGGGCAAGAGACCCAGTACTTC
. TRBJ2-1 TRBV7-9 TRBD2 CASSLVGLTSGGAHNEQFF TGTGCCAGCAGCTTAGTAGGGCTGACTAGCGGGGGGGCCCACAATGAGCAGTTCTTC
few TRBJ1-6 TRBV20-1 . CSAVNDSPLHF TGCAGTGCTGTAAACGATTCACCCCTCCACTTT
. TRBJ2-5 TRBV4-2 . CASSQVGGGATETQYF TGTGCCAGCAGCCAAGTGGGAGGGGGGGCCACGGAGACCCAGTACTTC
. TRBJ1-5 TRBV5-1 . CASSLDGVAHQPQHF TGCGCCAGCAGCTTGGATGGGGTGGCCCATCAGCCCCAGCATTTT
many TRBJ2-4 TRBV7-2 . CASSFGGGDIQYF TGTGCCAGCAGCTTTGGAGGAGGGGACATTCAGTACTTC
. TRBJ2-1 TRBV4-1 TRBD2 CASSLDAASGANEQFF TGCGCCAGCAGCCTAGATGCGGCTAGCGGGGCTAATGAGCAGTTCTTC
. TRBJ2-1 TRBV12-3/TRBV12-4 TRBD1 CASSYRGPTENNEQFF TGTGCCAGCAGTTACAGGGGGCCCACAGAGAACAATGAGCAGTTCTTC
once TRBJ2-5 TRBV21-1 . CASSKVTSAETQYF TGTGCCAGCAGCAAAGTGACTTCAGCAGAGACCCAGTACTTC
. TRBJ2-3 TRBV27 TRBD2 CASSISGGPQDTQYF TGTGCCAGCAGTATTAGCGGGGGCCCTCAAGATACGCAGTATTTT
. TRBJ2-7 TRBV14 TRBD1 CASSVQGALEQYF TGTGCCAGCAGCGTACAGGGGGCCCTCGAGCAGTACTTC
. TRBJ2-7 TRBV2 . CASILGGGIGYEQYF TGTGCCAGCATCCTAGGGGGGGGAATAGGCTACGAGCAGTACTTC
. TRBJ2-7 TRBV5-1 . CASSLGIYRGRSYEQYF TGCGCCAGCAGCCTCGGTATATACCGGGGCCGCTCCTACGAGCAGTACTTC
. TRBJ1-5 TRBV29-1 . CGVEDPEGANQPQHF TGCGGCGTTGAAGATCCTGAGGGTGCCAATCAGCCCCAGCATTTT
. TRBJ1-1 TRBV21-1 . CARPQVGLGTEAFF .
few TRBJ1-1 TRBV20-1 . CSATTGGNTEAFF TGCAGTGCAACGACAGGTGGGAACACTGAAGCTTTCTTT
. TRBJ2-7 TRBV27 . CASSTIGPGEQYF TGTGCCAGCAGTACAATCGGTCCGGGCGAGCAGTACTTC
. TRBJ1-5 TRBV6-1 . CASSGEGYSSQPQHF TGTGCCAGCAGTGGAGAAGGATATAGCAGTCAGCCCCAGCATTTT
. TRBJ2-7 TRBV25-1 . CASSAPWIYEQYF TGTGCCAGCAGTGCTCCGTGGATCTACGAGCAGTACTTC
. TRBJ2-1 TRBV5-1 TRBD2 CASSTTGLAIRDEQFF TGCGCCAGCAGCACAACGGGACTAGCGATTCGAGATGAGCAGTTCTTC
few TRBJ1-5 TRBV7-2 . CASSRQEKQPQHF TGTGCCAGCAGCCGACAGGAGAAACAGCCCCAGCATTTT
few TRBJ2-5 TRBV20-1 . CSATSLGQETQYF TGCAGTGCTACCTCCCTGGGTCAAGAGACCCAGTACTTC
. TRBJ2-7 TRBV20-1 TRBD2 CSARDTRTSGGRYNEQYF TGCAGTGCTAGAGATACCCGAACTAGCGGGGGGCGCTACAATGAGCAGTACTTC
few TRBJ2-3 TRBV12-3/TRBV12-4 TRBD2 CASREENSDTQYF TGTGCCAGTCGGGAGGAGAATTCAGATACGCAGTATTTT
few TRBJ2-1 TRBV6-5 TRBD1 CASSYSRQGAINEQFF TGTGCCAGCAGTTACTCTCGGCAGGGGGCGATTAATGAGCAGTTCTTC
. TRBJ2-6 TRBV4-2 . CASSRRGGVGGANVLTF TGTGCCAGCAGCCGGCGAGGGGGGGTAGGCGGGGCCAACGTCCTGACTTTC
. TRBJ1-1 TRBV6-6 TRBD1 CASSNTGGGTEAFF TGTGCCAGCAGTAATACAGGGGGCGGCACTGAAGCTTTCTTT
. TRBJ2-5 TRBV10-3 . CAISESRTEPQETQYF TGTGCCATCAGTGAGTCCCGGACTGAGCCGCAAGAGACCCAGTACTTC
once TRBJ2-3 TRBV6-5 TRBD2 CASRLTSGGADTQYF TGTGCCAGCAGACTGACTAGCGGGGGGGCGGATACGCAGTATTTT
. TRBJ2-5 TRBV12-3/TRBV12-4 . CASRANRGETQYF TGTGCCAGCAGGGCAAATCGTGGGGAGACCCAGTACTTC
. TRBJ2-5 TRBV27 TRBD2 CASSPLPGTSGGASNEQYF TGTGCCAGCAGTCCCCTTCCCGGGACTAGCGGGGGGGCATCAAATGAGCAGTACTTC
. TRBJ2-1 TRBV12-3/TRBV12-4 . CATAALEQFF TGTGCCACTGCGGCTCTTGAGCAGTTCTTC
few TRBJ2-5 TRBV29-1 . CSVETGYQETQYF TGCAGCGTTGAGACAGGTTACCAAGAGACCCAGTACTTC
. TRBJ2-3 TRBV29-1 TRBD2 CSTTGGTSGTDTQYF TGCAGCACTACTGGCGGGACTAGCGGTACAGATACGCAGTATTTT